Following are 23 T cell receptor beta chains from one sample sequenced in a study of T cell repertoires in cytomegalovirus infection. No antigen has been assigned to these receptors. TCRdb fed the reads into MiXCR, producing one record per CDR3 protein. The sample gives about 920,000 distinct CDR3 sequences, approximately 32% of which show up once; 10% to 15% is in the top ten. The sample was cultured CD8+ T cells from PBMCs, taken from culture after CMV antigen stimulation. These TCRs come from a human donor in good health (CMV status not recorded). Some clones in this sample may be carry-over from other donors' samples.

The rearrangement joins TRBV3-1 to TRBJ2-5, with D perhaps TRBD1 (5 bases). Trimming pared 5 bases from V and 2 bases from J, leaving 9 bases between. CDR1 and CDR2 (germline): LGHDT, YNNKEL (reference sequence). This CDR3 contains 13 residues. DNA for the CDR3: TGTGCCAGCAGCACAGGAATTCAAGAGACCCAGTACTTC. This codes for CASSTGIQETQYF.

This clonotype was picked up a small number of times. V gene TRBV10-3 combines with J gene TRBJ1-1; D not resolved. V dropped 4 bases and J dropped 5 bases, with 8 bases sitting between them. Germline V gives CDR1 ENHRY, CDR2 SYGVKD. The CDR3 runs to 12 residues. The CDR3 loop reads CAISGAGTEAFF. CDR3 bases: TGTGCCATCAGTGGGGCTGGTACTGAAGCTTTCTTT.

This clonotype was counted a single time. The rearrangement uses TRBV5-1 and TRBJ2-3; 9 bases are shared with TRBD2. V shed 4 bases and J 2 bases; nucleotides not matched to a gene: 20. CDR3 length: 20 amino acids. From germline, CDR1 is SGHRS and CDR2 YFSETQ. CDR3 nucleotides: TGCGCCAGCAGCGATCCGGGACTAGCTTCTTCAGCCCCAAACACAGATACGCAGTATTTT. This codes for CASSDPGLASSAPNTDTQYF.

This clonotype turned up a few times. This CDR3 reads CASSWGDRVNEQFF. CDR3 in DNA: TGTGCCAGCAGTTGGGGGGACAGGGTGAATGAGCAGTTCTTC. The chain links TRBV6-5 to TRBJ2-1; 9 bases are shared with TRBD1. The germline CDR1 and CDR2 sequences are MNHEY and SVGAGI. The V segment lost 4 bases and the J segment 7 bases; nucleotides outside the gene matches: 5. The CDR3 totals 14 residues.

Many counts were recorded for this clonotype. The chain couples TRBV6-5 to TRBJ2-7; D may be TRBD1 (5 bases). The CDR3 length is 13 residues. V gave up 0 bases and J gave up 9 bases, with 12 bases separating them. Per germline, CDR1 MNHEY and CDR2 SVGAGI. This CDR3 reads CASSYSTGIGQYF. DNA of the CDR3: TGTGCCAGCAGTTACTCCACAGGTATCGGGCAGTACTTC.

A remark on this clonotype: The junction shows a germline mismatch at one end, possibly a read error. The CDR3 sequence is CASRLLHGGTVDGDTIYF. The CDR3, as DNA: TGTGCCAGCAGACTCCTACATGGCGGAACCGTCGATGGAGACACCATATATTTT. The chain combines TRBV6-2 or TRBV6-3 with TRBJ1-3, with D hard to call. CDR1 and CDR2 from the germline V gene are MNHEY and SVGEGT. This CDR3 is built from 18 residues.

This clonotype came up a few times. The chain carries TRBV20-1 and TRBJ1-6, with D possibly being TRBD1 (6 bases). The CDR3 contains 18 residues. Trimming cost V 3 bases and J 0 bases, with 18 bases left between them. Germline V CDR1 and CDR2: DFQATT, SNEGSKA (reference sequence). The CDR3 nucleotides read TGCAGTGCTAGGCTTGTACAGGGTCCCAGCTCCTATAATTCACCCCTCCACTTT. This sequence encodes CSARLVQGPSSYNSPLHF.

The V gene is TRBV12-3 or TRBV12-4, the J gene TRBJ2-1; maybe TRBD2 (6 bases). Trimming took 2 bases from V and 12 from J, leaving 14 bases between them. The CDR3 covers 13 residues. In nucleotides, the CDR3 is TGTGCCAGCAGTTTACAGTGGCAGGGAGGGCAGTTCTTC. Translating gives CASSLQWQGGQFF.

The genes are TRBV27 and TRBJ1-2; D is perhaps TRBD1 (5 bases). The ends were cut back, 4 bases at V and 4 bases at J, with 13 bases in the middle. From germline, CDR1 is MNHEY and CDR2 SMNVEV (reference sequence). CDR3 size: 14 residues. The CDR3 loop reads CASSSIGGSYGYTF. The CDR3, as DNA: TGTGCCAGCAGTTCCATTGGGGGTAGCTATGGCTACACCTTC.

The genes are TRBV7-2 and TRBJ2-2; 7 nucleotides agree with TRBD1. The J segment lost 3 bases and the V segment lost 5 bases, leaving 9 bases of the junction unmatched. The length of the CDR3 is 16 residues. In germline, CDR1 is SGHTA, CDR2 FQGNSA. The CDR3 is CASSATGLRYTGELFF. The CDR3 coding sequence is TGTGCCAGCAGCGCGACAGGGCTCCGGTACACCGGGGAGCTGTTTTTT.

This clonotype was detected only once. The genes are TRBV27 and TRBJ1-5, with a tentative D call TRBD1 (5 bases). The CDR3 consists of 12 residues. Trimming stripped 6 bases from V and 16 bases from J, with 19 bases between. The V gene's germline CDR1 is MNHEY and CDR2 SMNVEV (reference sequence). The CDR3 loop is CASSPNLGELHF. The CDR3 region has the DNA TGTGCCAGCAGCCCTAATCTAGGGGAGTTACATTTT.

The chain combines TRBV7-8 with TRBJ1-5; D is undetermined. Germline CDR1 is SGHVS and CDR2 is FQNEAQ. The CDR3 loop spans 17 amino acids. Between the trimmed V and J ends, which lost 4 bases and 1 base, there was a span of 17 bases. CDR3 sequence: CASSSDSGTPSNQPQHF. The CDR3 DNA sequence: TGTGCCAGCAGCTCCGACTCGGGAACACCAAGCAATCAGCCCCAGCATTTT. Drawing the rest from reference TRBV7-8 and TRBJ1-5, the complete variable domain is GAGVSQSPRYKVAKRGQDVALRCDPISGHVSLFWYQQALGQGPEFLTYFQNEAQLDKSGLPSDRFFAERPEGSVSTLKIQRTQQEDSAVYLCASSSDSGTPSNQPQHFGDGTRLSIL.

The genes are TRBV9 and TRBJ2-2, with D possibly being TRBD1 or TRBD2 (6 bases each). Germline CDR1 is SGDLS and CDR2 is YYNGEE. The CDR3 runs 16 residues. Trimming stripped 0 bases from V and 6 bases from J, with 15 bases between. CDR3 coding DNA: TGTGCCAGCAGCGTAGTCGGGGGCACAAAGGCCGGGGAGCTGTTTTTT. Amino acid sequence: CASSVVGGTKAGELFF.

This clonotype was seen many times. This CDR3 is CASRGDRGGETQYF. The CDR3 coding sequence is TGTGCCAGCAGGGGGGACAGGGGTGGAGAGACCCAGTACTTC. The chain has TRBV12-3 or TRBV12-4 and TRBJ2-5; 10 bases are a match to TRBD1. The junction had 5 bases not matched to a gene; V was cut back by 6 bases and J by 4 bases. There are 14 residues in the CDR3.

The chain has TRBV20-1 and TRBJ1-6, with D maybe TRBD1 (6 bases). CDR1 and CDR2 from the germline V gene are DFQATT and SNEGSKA (reference sequence). CDR3 size: 16 residues. The V and J ends lost 0 bases and 7 bases respectively, with 16 bases between them. The DNA for the CDR3 is TGCAGTGCTAGAGATATCCCTCAGGGGTTAAATTCACCCCTCCACTTT. Translation gives CSARDIPQGLNSPLHF.

This clonotype has ten or more counts. The V and J genes are TRBV6-2 or TRBV6-3 and TRBJ2-3, with TRBD2 matching 7 bases. Per the germline V gene, CDR1 is MNHEY and CDR2 is SVGEGT. V shed 2 bases, J shed 0 bases, and the junction held 2 bases outside the gene matches. The CDR3 runs to 15 residues. CDR3: CASSYVRGSTDTQYF. CDR3 bases: TGTGCCAGCAGTTACGTGCGGGGGAGCACAGATACGCAGTATTTT.

In this sample, this clonotype turned up a few times. This chain joins TRBV7-9 and TRBJ2-5; 9 bases match TRBD1. Germline assignment: CDR1 SEHNR and CDR2 FQNEAQ (reference sequence). The CDR3 is made up of 14 amino acids. The ends lost 5 bases at V and 6 bases at J; junction bases unmatched: 7. This CDR3 is CASSLDRGGKTQYF. In DNA, the CDR3 is TGTGCCAGCAGCCTGGACAGGGGAGGGAAGACCCAGTACTTC.

This clonotype showed up just a few times. This sequence joins TRBV7-8 and TRBJ1-1, with 7 bases matching TRBD1. J gave up 5 bases and V 2 bases, and 11 bases lay outside the gene matches. Germline CDR1 is SGHVS and CDR2 is FQNEAQ. CDR3 length: 16 amino acids. The DNA of the CDR3 is TGTGCCAGCAGCTTATTTACAGGGGATAGGAGGACTGAAGCTTTCTTT. Translation gives CASSLFTGDRRTEAFF. The variable domain in full, with the rest retrieved from reference TRBV7-8 and TRBJ1-1, is GAGVSQSPRYKVAKRGQDVALRCDPISGHVSLFWYQQALGQGPEFLTYFQNEAQLDKSGLPSDRFFAERPEGSVSTLKIQRTQQEDSAVYLCASSLFTGDRRTEAFFGQGTRLTVV.

There are many counts of this clonotype. V usage is TRBV7-6 and J usage is TRBJ2-3; no definite D call. Trimming cost V 2 bases and J 4 bases, with 4 bases left between them. From germline, CDR1 is SGHVS and CDR2 FNYEAQ. The CDR3 sequence is 12 residues long. The CDR3 bases are TGTGCCAGCAGCTTAATGGCAGATACGCAGTATTTT. Amino acids: CASSLMADTQYF.

For this clonotype: A read error may be the cause here, since a much bigger clone is one base away. The chain has TRBV6-2 or TRBV6-3 and TRBJ1-2; possible D gene TRBD1, 5 bases. From germline, CDR1 is MNHEY and CDR2 SVGEGT. CDR3 length: 14 amino acids. The V and J ends lost 6 bases and 7 bases respectively, with 18 bases between them. CDR3 amino acids: CASSQEGDLGGYTF. As DNA, the CDR3 is TGTGCCAGCAGCCAAGAAGGGGATTTGGGTGGCTACACCTTC.

The table lists this clonotype with many counts. The rearrangement joins TRBV7-2 to TRBJ1-5; D is ambiguous. Germline V gene data show CDR1 as SGHTA and CDR2 as FQGNSA. Trimming stripped 7 bases from V and 0 bases from J, with 4 bases between. The length of the CDR3 is 12 residues. CDR3 sequence (DNA): TGTGCCAGCACATATAGCAATCAGCCCCAGCATTTT. It is translated as CASTYSNQPQHF.

DNA of the CDR3: TGTGCCAGCAGTGACGGGGCGGCTAACACTGAAGCTTTCTTT. Translating gives CASSDGAANTEAFF. The chain carries TRBV6-1 and TRBJ1-1; tentative D call: TRBD1 (5 bases). CDR1 is MNHNS and CDR2 is SASEGT in the germline V gene. CDR3 length: 14 amino acids. Trimming removed 3 bases at V and 2 bases at J, with 10 bases between.

The V and J genes are TRBV6-6 and TRBJ1-5; 8 positions agree with TRBD1. The CDR3 loop spans 15 amino acids. CDR1 and CDR2 (germline): MNHNY, SVGAGI (reference sequence). The V and J ends lost 6 bases and 0 bases, in that order; junction bases with no gene match: 4. The CDR3 DNA is TGTGCCAGCAGAACAGGGGGGAATAGCAATCAGCCCCAGCATTTT. This gives the protein CASRTGGNSNQPQHF.